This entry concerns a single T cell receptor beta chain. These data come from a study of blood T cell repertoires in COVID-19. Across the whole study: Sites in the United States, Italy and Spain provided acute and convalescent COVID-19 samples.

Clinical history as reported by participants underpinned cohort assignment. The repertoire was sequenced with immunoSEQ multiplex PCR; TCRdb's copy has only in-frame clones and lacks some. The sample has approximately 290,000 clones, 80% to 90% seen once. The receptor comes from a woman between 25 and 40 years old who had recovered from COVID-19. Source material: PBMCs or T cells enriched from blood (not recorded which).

This chain's CDR3 is CASSFLGRTNVLTF. The CDR3 DNA sequence: TGTGCCAGCAGCTTCCTGGGGAGGACCAACGTCCTGACTTTC. The V gene is TRBV7-9, the J gene TRBJ2-6; maybe TRBD2 (6 bases). Germline lookup yields CDR1 SEHNR and CDR2 FQNEAQ (reference sequence). V was clipped by 3 bases and J by 8 bases, with 11 bases between them. The CDR3 runs 14 residues.